A single sample is the source of the 8 T cell receptor beta chains below, sequenced in a study of long-term antiretroviral therapy in people with HIV. Version v3.0 of the immunoSEQ assay ran at survey level. Sequenced by immunoSEQ multiplex PCR; TCRdb stores in-frame clones only, minus some. The sample carries approximately 16,000 clones, around 88% recorded once. The sequences come from unsorted PBMCs, collected more than 2.2 years before starting antiretroviral therapy. These receptors were taken from a woman in her 30s with HIV.

This clone has only one observation. The V call is TRBV13, the J call TRBJ2-5; D is possibly TRBD2 (5 bases). CDR3 length equals 13 residues. Trimming removed 9 bases from V and 5 bases from J, with 16 bases in between. CDR1 is PRHDT and CDR2 is FYEKMQ in the germline V gene (reference sequence). This CDR3 reads CASRNRGRETQYF. The CDR3 DNA is TGTGCCAGTAGAAACCGGGGTAGGGAGACCCAGTACTTC.

This chain connects TRBV5-5 to TRBJ2-7; TRBD2 aligns across 7 bases. The CDR3 is 16 amino acids. Germline V gene sequence: CDR1 SGHKS, CDR2 YYEKEE (reference sequence). Trimming removed 4 bases from V and 0 bases from J; junction bases left unmatched: 10. The CDR3 bases are TGTGCCAGCAGCCCGGGACCGGGACTAAGCTCCTACGAGCAGTACTTC. The encoded protein is CASSPGPGLSSYEQYF.

This chain connects TRBV28 to TRBJ1-2; D is ambiguous. V was trimmed by 5 bases and J by 5 bases, leaving 6 bases between them. The CDR3 runs to 11 residues. From germline, CDR1 is MDHEN and CDR2 SYDVKM. The CDR3 region is CASSDTYGYTF. The CDR3 DNA reads TGTGCCAGCAGTGATACTTATGGCTACACCTTC.

The chain carries TRBV19 and TRBJ2-3, with 8 positions matching TRBD1. V shed 5 bases, J shed 4 bases, and the junction held 2 bases outside the gene matches. In germline, CDR1 is LNHDA, CDR2 SQIVND (reference sequence). This CDR3 has 13 amino acids. CDR3 loop: CASSGTGPDTQYF. The CDR3 DNA reads as TGTGCCAGTAGTGGGACAGGTCCAGATACGCAGTATTTT. The full variable domain, completed using reference TRBV19 and TRBJ2-3, is DGGITQSPKYLFRKEGQNVTLSCEQNLNHDAMYWYRQDPGQGLRLIYYSQIVNDFQKGDIAEGYSVSREKKESFPLTVTSAQKNPTAFYLCASSGTGPDTQYFGPGTRLTVL.

The chain recombines TRBV4-2 with TRBJ1-2, with a possible D match to TRBD1 (5 bases). Germline CDR1 LGHNA, CDR2 YNFKEQ. This CDR3 is built from 14 residues. V lost 0 bases and J 7 bases, leaving 12 bases between the germline ends. The DNA of the CDR3 is TGTGCCAGCAGCCAAGATACAGGTTCCTTTGGCTACACCTTC. It yields the protein CASSQDTGSFGYTF.

The chain combines TRBV4-3 with TRBJ1-4, with unresolved D. V lost 3 bases and J lost 0, with 17 bases in between. The CDR3 sequence is 18 residues long. The germline CDR1 and CDR2 sequences are LGHNA and YSLEER. The CDR3 sequence: CASSHQLGQDATNEKLFF. Here the CDR3 DNA reads TGCGCCAGCAGCCATCAACTCGGGCAGGATGCAACTAATGAAAAACTGTTTTTT.

The rearrangement joins TRBV7-8 to TRBJ1-2; D gene ambiguous. Germline values: CDR1 SGHVS, CDR2 FQNEAQ. The V end was cut by 0 bases, the J end by 4 bases, with 12 bases between. The CDR3 has 15 amino acids. The CDR3: CASSLAHNSAYGYTF. The CDR3 nucleotides read TGTGCCAGCAGCTTAGCGCACAATTCGGCCTATGGCTACACCTTC.

J is TRBJ2-4 and V is TRBV7-2; D is possibly TRBD2 (5 bases). The CDR3 is made up of 14 amino acids. Trimming left V 4 bases short and J 7 bases short, with 14 bases between. The germline V gene has CDR1 SGHTA and CDR2 FQGNSA. CDR3 DNA sequence: TGTGCCAGCAGCTCCCATCAACTAGTTAACATTCAGTACTTC. It codes for CASSSHQLVNIQYF.